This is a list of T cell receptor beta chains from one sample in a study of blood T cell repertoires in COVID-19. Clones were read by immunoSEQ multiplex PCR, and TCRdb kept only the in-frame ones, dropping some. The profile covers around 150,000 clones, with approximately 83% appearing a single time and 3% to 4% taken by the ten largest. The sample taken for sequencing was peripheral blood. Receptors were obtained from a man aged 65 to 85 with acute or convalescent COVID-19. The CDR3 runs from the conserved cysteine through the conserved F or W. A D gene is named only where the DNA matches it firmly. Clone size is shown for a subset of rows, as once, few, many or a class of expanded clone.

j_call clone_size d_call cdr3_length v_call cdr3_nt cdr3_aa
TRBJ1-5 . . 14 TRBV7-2 TGTGCCAGCAGCTTTCGAGGGGAGGGTCAGCCCCAGCATTTT CASSFRGEGQPQHF
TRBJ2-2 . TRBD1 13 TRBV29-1 TGCAGCGTTGATGGACAGGGGAGCGGGGAGCTGTTTTTT CSVDGQGSGELFF
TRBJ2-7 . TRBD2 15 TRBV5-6 TGTGCCAGCAGCGGGGGACTAGCGGGAGCCTACGAGCAGTACTTC CASSGGLAGAYEQYF
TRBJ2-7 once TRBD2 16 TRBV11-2 TGTGCCAGCAGAGCCGGACTAGCGGGCAGCTCCTACGAGCAGTACTTC CASRAGLAGSSYEQYF
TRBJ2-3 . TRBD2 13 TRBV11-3 TGTGCCAGCAGCCCAACTAGCGGATATACGCAGTATTTT CASSPTSGYTQYF
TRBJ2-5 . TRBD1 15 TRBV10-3 TGTGCCATCAGTGTCGGCCGGGACAGGGATGAGACCCAGTACTTC CAISVGRDRDETQYF
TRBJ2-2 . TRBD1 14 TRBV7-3 TGTGCCAGCAGCCGGGACAGGGCGAGCGGGGAGCTGTTTTTT CASSRDRASGELFF
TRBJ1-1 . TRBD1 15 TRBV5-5 TGTGCCAGCAGCTACACAGGGGGCGGGTACACTGAAGCTTTCTTT CASSYTGGGYTEAFF
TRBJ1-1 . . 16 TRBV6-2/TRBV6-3 TGTGCCAGCAGTTCGGGAAGGGAAGAGATGAACACTGAAGCTTTCTTT CASSSGREEMNTEAFF
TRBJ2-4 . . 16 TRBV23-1 TGCGCCAGCAGTCAATGGACGGACAGCCCAAAAAACATTCAGTACTTC CASSQWTDSPKNIQYF